This T cell receptor (beta chain) is drawn from a study of shared clonotypes between healthy human individuals. TCRdb keeps only in-frame clones here, not all; method: immunoSEQ multiplex PCR. The repertoire holds 2 million to 2.5 million clones, with over 90% as singletons. V lost 2 bases and J lost 9; bases outside the gene matches: 9. Germline CDR1 and CDR2: GTSNPN and SVGIG (reference sequence). The CDR3 is 16 amino acids. Sequencing input: naive CD4+ T cells from PBMCs. Subset of the sample: CD45RA+ positively selected. The chain recombines TRBV30 with TRBJ2-1; 14 bases line up with TRBD2. This TCR was recovered from a man younger than 30 in good health. Some clones in this sample may be carry-over from other donors' samples. The CDR3 region is CAWSSGTSGSRGEQFF. Here the CDR3 DNA reads TGTGCCTGGAGTTCCGGGACTAGCGGGAGCAGGGGTGAGCAGTTCTTC.